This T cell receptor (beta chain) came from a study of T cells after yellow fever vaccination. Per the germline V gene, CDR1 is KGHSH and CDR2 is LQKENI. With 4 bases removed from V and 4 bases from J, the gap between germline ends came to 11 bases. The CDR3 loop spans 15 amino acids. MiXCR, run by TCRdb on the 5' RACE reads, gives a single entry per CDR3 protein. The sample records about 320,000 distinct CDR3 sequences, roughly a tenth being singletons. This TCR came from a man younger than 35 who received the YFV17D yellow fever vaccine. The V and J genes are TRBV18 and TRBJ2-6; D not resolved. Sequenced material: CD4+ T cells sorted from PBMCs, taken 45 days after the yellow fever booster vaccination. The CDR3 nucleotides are TGTGCCAGCTCACTCGGGCTGCCCGGGGCCAACGTCCTGACTTTC. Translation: CASSLGLPGANVLTF.